The sequence of this T cell receptor (beta chain) was determined in a study of T-cell reconstitution after alpha-beta-depleted transplantation in children. Per germline, CDR1 SGHRS and CDR2 YFSETQ. The CDR3 has 13 residues. Researchers prepared the TCRbeta library using unique molecular identifiers, the study reports. One entry per CDR3 protein, called by TCRdb with MiXCR from the PCR reads. The sample yields about 420,000 distinct CDR3 sequences, around 9.9% seen once. This clonotype was seen repeatedly, ten times or more. Compared with germline, one end of the junction differs, possibly owing to a read error.

This chain joins TRBV5-1 and TRBJ2-7; possibly TRBD1 or TRBD2 for D (5 bases each). The receptor was derived from a human donor who donated a stem cell graft to a child with acute myeloid leukemia. The sequences come from PBMCs from the stem cell graft donor, collected from the stem cell graft. The CDR3 DNA reads TGTGCCAGCAGCTTAGCGCAGGGCTACGAGCAGTACTTC. This codes for CASSLAQGYEQYF.